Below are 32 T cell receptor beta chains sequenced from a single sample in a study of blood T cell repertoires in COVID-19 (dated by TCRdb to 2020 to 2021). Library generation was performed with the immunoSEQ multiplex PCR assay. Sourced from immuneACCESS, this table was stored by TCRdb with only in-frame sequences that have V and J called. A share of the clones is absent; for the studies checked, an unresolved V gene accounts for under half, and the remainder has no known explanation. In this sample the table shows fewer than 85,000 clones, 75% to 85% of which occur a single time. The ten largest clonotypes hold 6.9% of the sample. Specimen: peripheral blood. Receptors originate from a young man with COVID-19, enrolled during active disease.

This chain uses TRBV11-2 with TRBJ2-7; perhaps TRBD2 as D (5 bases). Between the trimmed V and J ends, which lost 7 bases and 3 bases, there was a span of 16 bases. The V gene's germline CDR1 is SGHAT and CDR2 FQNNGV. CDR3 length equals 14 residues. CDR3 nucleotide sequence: TGTGCCAGCACCTCCACTGTGGGGAGCTACGAGCAGTACTTC. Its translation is CASTSTVGSYEQYF.

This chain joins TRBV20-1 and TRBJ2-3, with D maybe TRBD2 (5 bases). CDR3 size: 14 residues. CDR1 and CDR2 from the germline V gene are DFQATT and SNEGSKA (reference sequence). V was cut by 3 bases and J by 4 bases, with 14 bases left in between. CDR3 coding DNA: TGCAGTGCTAGTCTCAGCGGCCCGGCAGATACGCAGTATTTT. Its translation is CSASLSGPADTQYF.

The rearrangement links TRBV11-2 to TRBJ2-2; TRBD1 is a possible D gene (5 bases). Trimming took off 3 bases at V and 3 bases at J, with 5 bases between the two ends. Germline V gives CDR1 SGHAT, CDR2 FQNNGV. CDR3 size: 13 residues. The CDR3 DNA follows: TGTGCCAGCAGCTTCAGGGACACCGGGGAGCTGTTTTTT. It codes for CASSFRDTGELFF.

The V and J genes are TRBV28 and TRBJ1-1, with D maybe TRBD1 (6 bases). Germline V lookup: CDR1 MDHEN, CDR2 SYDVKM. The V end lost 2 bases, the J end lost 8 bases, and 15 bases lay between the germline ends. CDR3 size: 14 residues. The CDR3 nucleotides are TGTGCCAGCAGTTTAGGGGAGGGGGGGATGGAAGCTTTCTTT. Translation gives CASSLGEGGMEAFF.

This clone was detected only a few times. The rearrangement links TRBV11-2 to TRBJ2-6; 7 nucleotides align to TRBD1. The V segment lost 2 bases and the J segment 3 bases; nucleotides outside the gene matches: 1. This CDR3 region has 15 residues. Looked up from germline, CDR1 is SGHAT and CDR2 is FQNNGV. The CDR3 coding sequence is TGTGCCAGCAGCTTACAGGGGGTTGGGGCCAACGTCCTGACTTTC. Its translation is CASSLQGVGANVLTF.

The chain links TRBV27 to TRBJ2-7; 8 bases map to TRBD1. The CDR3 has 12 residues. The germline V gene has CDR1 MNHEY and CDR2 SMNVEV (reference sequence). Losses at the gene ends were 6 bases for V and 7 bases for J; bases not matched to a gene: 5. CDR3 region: CASRTGTGEQYF. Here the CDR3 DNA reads TGTGCCAGCAGAACCGGGACAGGAGAGCAGTACTTC.

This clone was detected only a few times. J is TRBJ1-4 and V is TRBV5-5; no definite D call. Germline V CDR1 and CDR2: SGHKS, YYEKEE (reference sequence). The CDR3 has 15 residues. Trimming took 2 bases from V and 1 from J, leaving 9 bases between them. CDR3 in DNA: TGTGCCAGCAGCTTTGATGTCGGAACTAATGAAAAACTGTTTTTT. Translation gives CASSFDVGTNEKLFF. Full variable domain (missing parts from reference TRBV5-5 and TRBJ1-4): DAGVTQSPTHLIKTRGQQVTLRCSPISGHKSVSWYQQVLGQGPQFIFQYYEKEERGRGNFPDRFSARQFPNYSSELNVNALLLGDSALYLCASSFDVGTNEKLFFGSGTQLSVL.

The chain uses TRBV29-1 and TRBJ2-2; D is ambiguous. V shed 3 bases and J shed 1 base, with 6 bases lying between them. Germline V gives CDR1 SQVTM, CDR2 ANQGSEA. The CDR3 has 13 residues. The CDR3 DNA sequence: TGCAGCGTTGATAGAGGGAACACCGGGGAGCTGTTTTTT. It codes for CSVDRGNTGELFF.

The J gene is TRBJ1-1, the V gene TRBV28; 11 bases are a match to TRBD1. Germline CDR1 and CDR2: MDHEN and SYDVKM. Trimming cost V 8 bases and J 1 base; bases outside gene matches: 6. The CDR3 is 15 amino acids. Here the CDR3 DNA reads TGTGCCAGCCGGACAGGGGGCTCAGAGAACACTGAAGCTTTCTTT. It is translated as CASRTGGSENTEAFF.

CDR3 DNA sequence: TGTGCCAGCAGCAAACCGGGTCGCCAAGAGACCCAGTACTTC. It specifies CASSKPGRQETQYF. V is TRBV6-2 or TRBV6-3 and J is TRBJ2-5; D ambiguous. Germline V gene lookup returns CDR1 MNHEY and CDR2 SVGEGT. V gave up 6 bases and J gave up 1 base, with 12 bases separating them. The CDR3 runs 14 residues.

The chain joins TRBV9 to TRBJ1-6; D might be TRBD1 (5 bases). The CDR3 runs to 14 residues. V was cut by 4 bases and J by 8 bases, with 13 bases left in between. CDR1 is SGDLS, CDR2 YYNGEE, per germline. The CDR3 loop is CASSPRTGDSPLHF. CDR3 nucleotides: TGTGCCAGCAGCCCCAGGACGGGGGATTCACCCCTCCACTTT.

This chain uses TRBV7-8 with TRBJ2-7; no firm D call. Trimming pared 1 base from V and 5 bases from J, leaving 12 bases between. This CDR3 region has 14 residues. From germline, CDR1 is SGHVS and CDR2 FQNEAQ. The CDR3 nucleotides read TGTGCCAGCAGCTTAGTCGGTGGGCTCCACGAGCAGTACTTC. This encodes CASSLVGGLHEQYF.

The CDR3 sequence: CASTPPDSFNQPQHF. The CDR3 DNA reads TGTGCCAGCACTCCTCCCGACAGTTTCAATCAGCCCCAGCATTTT. This chain links TRBV28 with TRBJ1-5, with D possibly being TRBD1 (5 bases). The CDR3 sequence is 15 residues long. CDR1 and CDR2 from the germline V gene are MDHEN and SYDVKM. Trimming took off 7 bases at V and 3 bases at J, with 16 bases between the two ends.

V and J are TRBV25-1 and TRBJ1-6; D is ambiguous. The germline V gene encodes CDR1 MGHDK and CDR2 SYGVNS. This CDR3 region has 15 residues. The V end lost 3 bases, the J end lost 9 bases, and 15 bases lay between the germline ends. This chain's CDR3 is CASSESGGPSSPLHF. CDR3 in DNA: TGTGCCAGCAGTGAGAGCGGCGGGCCCAGTTCACCCCTCCACTTT. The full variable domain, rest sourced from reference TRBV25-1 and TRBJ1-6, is EADIYQTPRYLVIGTGKKITLECSQTMGHDKMYWYQQDPGMELHLIHYSYGVNSTEKGDLSSESTVSRIRTEHFPLTLESARPSHTSQYLCASSESGGPSSPLHFGNGTRLTVT.

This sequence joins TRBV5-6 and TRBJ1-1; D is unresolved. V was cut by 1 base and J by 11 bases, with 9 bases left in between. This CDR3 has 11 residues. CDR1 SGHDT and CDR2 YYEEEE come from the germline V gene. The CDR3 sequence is CASSLLGVAFF. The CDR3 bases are TGTGCCAGCAGCTTGCTCGGGGTGGCTTTCTTT.

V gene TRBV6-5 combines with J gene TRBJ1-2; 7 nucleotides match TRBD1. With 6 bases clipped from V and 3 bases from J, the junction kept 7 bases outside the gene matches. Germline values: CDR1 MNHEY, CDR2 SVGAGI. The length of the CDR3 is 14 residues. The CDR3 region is CASSRTGEDYGYTF. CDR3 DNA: TGTGCCAGCAGCAGAACAGGGGAAGACTATGGCTACACCTTC.

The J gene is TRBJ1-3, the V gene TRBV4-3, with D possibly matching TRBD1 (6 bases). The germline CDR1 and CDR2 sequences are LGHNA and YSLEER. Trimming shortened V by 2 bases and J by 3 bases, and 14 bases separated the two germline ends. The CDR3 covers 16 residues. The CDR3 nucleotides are TGCGCCAGCAGCCAATTCTTGGGGGCTCATGGAAACACCATATATTTT. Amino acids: CASSQFLGAHGNTIYF.

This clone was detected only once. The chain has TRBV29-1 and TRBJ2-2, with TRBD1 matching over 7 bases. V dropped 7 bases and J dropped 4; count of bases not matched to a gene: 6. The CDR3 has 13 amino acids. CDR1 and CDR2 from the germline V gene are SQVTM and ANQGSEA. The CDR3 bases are TGCAGCGGACTTAACAGGGGCACCGGGGAGCTGTTTTTT. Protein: CSGLNRGTGELFF.

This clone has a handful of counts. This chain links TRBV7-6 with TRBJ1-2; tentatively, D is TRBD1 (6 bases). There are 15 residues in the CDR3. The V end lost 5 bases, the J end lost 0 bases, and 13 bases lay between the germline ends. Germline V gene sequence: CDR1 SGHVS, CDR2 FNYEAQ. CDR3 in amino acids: CASSPTGAANYGYTF. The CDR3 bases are TGTGCCAGCAGCCCGACAGGTGCCGCTAACTATGGCTACACCTTC. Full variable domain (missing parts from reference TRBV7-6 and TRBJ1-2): GAGVSQSPRYKVTKRGQDVALRCDPISGHVSLYWYRQALGQGPEFLTYFNYEAQQDKSGLPNDRFSAERPEGSISTLTIQRTEQRDSAMYRCASSPTGAANYGYTFGSGTRLTVV.

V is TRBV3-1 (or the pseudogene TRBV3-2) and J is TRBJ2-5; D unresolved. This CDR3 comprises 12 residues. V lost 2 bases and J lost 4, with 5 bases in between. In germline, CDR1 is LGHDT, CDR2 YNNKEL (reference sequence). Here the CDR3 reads CASSQSRETQYF. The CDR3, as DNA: TGTGCCAGCAGCCAAAGCCGAGAGACCCAGTACTTC.

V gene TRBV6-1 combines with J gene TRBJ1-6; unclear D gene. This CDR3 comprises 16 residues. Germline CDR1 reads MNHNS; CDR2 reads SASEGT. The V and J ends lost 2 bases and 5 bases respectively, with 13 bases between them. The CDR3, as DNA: TGTGCCAGCAGTGAACGGCTCACAGTTGATAATTCACCCCTCCACTTT. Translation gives CASSERLTVDNSPLHF.

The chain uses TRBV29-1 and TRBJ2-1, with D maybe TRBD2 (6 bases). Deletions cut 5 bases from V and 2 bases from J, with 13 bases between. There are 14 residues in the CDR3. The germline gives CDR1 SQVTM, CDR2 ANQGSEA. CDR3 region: CSVKTGRTYNEQFF. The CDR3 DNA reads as TGCAGCGTTAAGACGGGGAGGACCTACAATGAGCAGTTCTTC.

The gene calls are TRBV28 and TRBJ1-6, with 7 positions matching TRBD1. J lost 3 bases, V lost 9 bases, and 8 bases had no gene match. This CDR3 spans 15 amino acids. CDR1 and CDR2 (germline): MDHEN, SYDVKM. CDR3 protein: CASTGTVLYNSPLHF. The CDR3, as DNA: TGTGCCAGTACCGGGACAGTCCTCTATAATTCACCCCTCCACTTT.

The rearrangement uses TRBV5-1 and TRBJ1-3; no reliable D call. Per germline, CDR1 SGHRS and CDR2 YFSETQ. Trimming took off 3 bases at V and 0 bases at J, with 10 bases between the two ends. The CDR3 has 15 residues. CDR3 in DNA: TGCGCCAGCAGCTCCGCGGAGTTCTCTGGAAACACCATATATTTT. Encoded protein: CASSSAEFSGNTIYF.

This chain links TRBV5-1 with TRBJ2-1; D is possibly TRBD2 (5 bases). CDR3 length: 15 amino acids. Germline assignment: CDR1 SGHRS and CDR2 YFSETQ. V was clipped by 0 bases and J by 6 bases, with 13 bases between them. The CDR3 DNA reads TGCGCCAGCAGCTTGGCCGGGCTAGCAGGCAATGAGCAGTTCTTC. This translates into CASSLAGLAGNEQFF. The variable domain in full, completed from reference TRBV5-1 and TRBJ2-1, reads KAGVTQTPRYLIKTRGQQVTLSCSPISGHRSVSWYQQTPGQGLQFLFEYFSETQRNKGNFPGRFSGRQFSNSRSEMNVSTLELGDSALYLCASSLAGLAGNEQFFGPGTRLTVL.

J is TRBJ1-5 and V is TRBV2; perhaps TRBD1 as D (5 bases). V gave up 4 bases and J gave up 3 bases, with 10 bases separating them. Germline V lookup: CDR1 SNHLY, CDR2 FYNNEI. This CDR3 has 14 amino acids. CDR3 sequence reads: CASSVDRFNQPQHF. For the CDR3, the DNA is TGTGCCAGCAGTGTTGACAGATTCAATCAGCCCCAGCATTTT.

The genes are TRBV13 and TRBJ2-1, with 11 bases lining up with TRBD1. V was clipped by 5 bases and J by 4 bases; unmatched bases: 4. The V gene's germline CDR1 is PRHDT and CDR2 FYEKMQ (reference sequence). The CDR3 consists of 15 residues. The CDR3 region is CASSLRDRGYNEQFF. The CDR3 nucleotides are TGTGCCAGCAGCCTCCGGGACAGGGGGTACAATGAGCAGTTCTTC.

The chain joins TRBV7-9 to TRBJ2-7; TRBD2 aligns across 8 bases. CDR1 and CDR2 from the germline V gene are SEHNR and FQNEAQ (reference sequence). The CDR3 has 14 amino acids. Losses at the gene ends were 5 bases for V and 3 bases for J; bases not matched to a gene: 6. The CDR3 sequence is CASSLLADGYEQYF. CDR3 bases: TGTGCCAGCAGCCTACTAGCGGACGGCTACGAGCAGTACTTC.

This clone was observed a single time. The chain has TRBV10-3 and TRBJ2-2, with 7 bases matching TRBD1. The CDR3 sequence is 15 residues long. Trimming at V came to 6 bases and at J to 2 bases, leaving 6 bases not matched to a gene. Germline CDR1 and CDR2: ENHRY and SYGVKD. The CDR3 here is CAIRSTGANTGELFF. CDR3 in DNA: TGTGCCATCAGGAGCACAGGGGCCAACACCGGGGAGCTGTTTTTT.

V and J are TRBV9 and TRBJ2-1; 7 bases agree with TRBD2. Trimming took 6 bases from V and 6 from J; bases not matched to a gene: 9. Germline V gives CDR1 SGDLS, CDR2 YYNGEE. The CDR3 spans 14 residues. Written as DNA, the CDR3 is TGTGCCAGCAACCGGGACTATGAGCGCAATGAGCAGTTCTTC. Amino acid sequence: CASNRDYERNEQFF.

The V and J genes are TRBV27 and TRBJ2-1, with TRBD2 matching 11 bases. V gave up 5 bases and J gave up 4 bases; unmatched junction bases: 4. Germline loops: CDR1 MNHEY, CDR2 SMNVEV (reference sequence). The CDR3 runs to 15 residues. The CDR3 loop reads CASSTLAGGYNEQFF. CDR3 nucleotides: TGTGCCAGCAGTACGCTAGCGGGGGGATACAATGAGCAGTTCTTC.

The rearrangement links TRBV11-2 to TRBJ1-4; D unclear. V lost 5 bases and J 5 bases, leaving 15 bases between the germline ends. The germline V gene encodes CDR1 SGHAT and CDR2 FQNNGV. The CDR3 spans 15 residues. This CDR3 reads CASSPALGGNEKLFF. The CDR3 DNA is TGTGCCAGCAGCCCTGCGTTGGGCGGGAATGAAAAACTGTTTTTT.